This TCR beta chain derives from a study of identical twins (dated by TCRdb to between 2015 and 2016). Study-level background: To test whether fetal clonotypes persist, the study used deep sequencing on TCR alpha and beta repertoires from monozygotic twins, unrelated adults of various ages, and cord blood. Replicate twin experiments were performed at different times using different library preparation protocols to rule out contamination.

Results and caveats for the whole study, not just this receptor: Because the same donors could not be followed over many years, the conclusions depended on cross-sectional statistical analysis. Fewer insertions were carried by abundant cord blood beta clonotypes, a similar but weaker trend appeared in young adult naive repertoires, and no such trend appeared in memory repertoires. Zero-insertion analyses could be partly confounded by invariant T cells such as MAIT and iNKT, though diverse VJ usage argued against such confounding for most clonotypes. Recombination models systematically underestimated out-of-frame TCR alpha sharing in monozygotic twins but agreed with sharing between unrelated individuals. Excess twin sharing in beta out-of-frame sequences was weaker because fewer shared sequences lowered the signal-to-noise ratio. Out-of-frame TCR alpha sequences shared between twins showed an excess of low generation-probability sequences compared with coincidental sharing between unrelated individuals.

Inclusive of the bounding cysteine and phenylalanine, the CDR3 is 13 residues long. The read is trimmed to its CDR3 DNA, 39 bases read in frame from base 1. Sequences KGHSH (CDR1) and LQKENI (CDR2) are obtained from the germline V gene. V loses 0 bases, J loses 5 bases, and the germline ends lie 6 bases apart. As to this clonotype: The target of this receptor is not known. Within one base of it there is no much larger clone, and no base qualities were kept.

Every donor in the study was a healthy Caucasian. The twin cohort consisted of three pairs of female monozygotic twins, all aged roughly 18 to 30 years. Peripheral blood mononuclear cells were used as the source from which RNA for TCR libraries was isolated. Library prep was done by 5' RACE. The data were produced on an Illumina HiSeq 2000. Template switching introduced a universal primer binding site; the final cDNA contained a unique molecular identifier, enabling accurate counting of TCR cDNA molecules. Specific primers in the conserved constant-segment region were used to synthesize first-strand cDNA for TCR alpha and beta chains. To control for contamination, every cDNA library was double barcoded, receiving both a SMART-Mk sample barcode and Illumina barcodes. TruSeq adapter sequences and Illumina sample barcodes were added in two successive PCR steps. Sequencing of the TCR alpha and beta cDNA libraries was done on the Illumina HiSeq platform using custom primers. The authors' pipeline ran thus. Unique molecular identifiers were extracted from raw reads with MiGEC, and CDR3 positions were determined with MiXCR. For each individual, recombination models were inferred using an EM algorithm with the repgenHMM and IGoR tools. The tcR package in R was used for shared clonotype analysis, with sharing normalized by the product of cloneset sizes. To study raw recombination without the effects of thymic and clonal selection, out-of-frame nonproductive sequences were analyzed. TCRdb's own reprocessing of the public reads used fastp at Q25 and MiXCR and kept productive beta chains. Every CDR3 protein is listed once, alongside the most common genes and DNA of its rows. TCRdb, not the authors, supplied the V and J calls. The sample table contains more than 600,000 distinct CDR3 sequences; only one count was recorded for about 20% of them. Around 13% of the sample rests with the top ten.

Another study also made use of these data, one on T cells expressing NK-cell markers. The second study's paper adds: Three sorted T-cell subsets (CD3+CD56+NKG2C+, CD3+CD56+NKG2C- and CD3+CD56-NKG2C+) from fewer than 10 donors had their TCR beta-chain repertoires profiled. Seven of the eight sequenced donors were HCMV-seropositive and one was HCMV-seronegative. In several experiments an anti-gammadeltaTCR antibody was added to restrict sorting to alphabetaTCR-expressing T cells. In roughly 6 donors, the dominant CD3+CD56+NKG2C+ clonotypes ranked among the top 10 CD8+ clonotypes, making up about 1.0-8% of CD8+ T cells. Those dominant clonotypes were again the most abundant among CD3+CD56-NKG2C+ cells in several donors, at about 28.3-65%. It remained unclear whether the expanded NKG2C-expressing T cell clones were specific for HCMV antigens. The study sequenced eight donors, all healthy volunteers chosen at random: three men and five women. To determine HCMV serostatus, a commercial ELISA kit was used to detect HCMV-specific IgG in serum. For 5 or 6 donors, unsorted PBMC were also used to sequence bulk peripheral blood T-cell repertoires. MIGEC handled demultiplexing of the reads and grouping by UMI, while MiTCR was used to assemble and quantify clonotypes. Only TCR cDNA sequences supported by at least two reads were kept to exclude erroneous sequences. The tcR package was used for downstream repertoire analysis, and clonotypes were matched across fractions by CDR3 nucleotide sequence plus V segment. Antigen specificity was annotated against VDJdb with VDJmatch, allowing one amino acid substitution in CDR3.

Recombination connected TRBV18 to TRBJ2-3, with the D assignment possibly TRBD1 or TRBD2, given 5 matching bases for each. Sequenced input: PBMCs. The TCR sequence derives from a woman aged 18-30 years in good health. The CDR3 is CASSPPGVDTQYF. The DNA is as follows: TGTGCCAGCTCACCACCGGGGGTAGATACGCAGTATTTT.